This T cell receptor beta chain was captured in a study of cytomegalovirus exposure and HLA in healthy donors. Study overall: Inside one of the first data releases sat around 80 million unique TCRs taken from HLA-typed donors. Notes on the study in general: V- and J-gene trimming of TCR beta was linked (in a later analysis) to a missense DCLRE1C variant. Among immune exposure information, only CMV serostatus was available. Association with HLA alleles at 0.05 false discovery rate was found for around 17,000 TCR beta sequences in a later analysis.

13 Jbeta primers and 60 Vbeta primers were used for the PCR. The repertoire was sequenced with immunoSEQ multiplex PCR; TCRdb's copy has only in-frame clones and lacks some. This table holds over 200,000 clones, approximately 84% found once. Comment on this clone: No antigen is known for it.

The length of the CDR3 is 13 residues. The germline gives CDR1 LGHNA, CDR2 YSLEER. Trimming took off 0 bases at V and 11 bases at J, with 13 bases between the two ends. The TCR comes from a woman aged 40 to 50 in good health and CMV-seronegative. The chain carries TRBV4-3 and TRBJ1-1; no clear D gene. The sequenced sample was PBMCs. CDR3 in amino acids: CASSQDRGITAFF. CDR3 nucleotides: TGCGCCAGCAGCCAAGATCGCGGGATAACGGCTTTCTTT.